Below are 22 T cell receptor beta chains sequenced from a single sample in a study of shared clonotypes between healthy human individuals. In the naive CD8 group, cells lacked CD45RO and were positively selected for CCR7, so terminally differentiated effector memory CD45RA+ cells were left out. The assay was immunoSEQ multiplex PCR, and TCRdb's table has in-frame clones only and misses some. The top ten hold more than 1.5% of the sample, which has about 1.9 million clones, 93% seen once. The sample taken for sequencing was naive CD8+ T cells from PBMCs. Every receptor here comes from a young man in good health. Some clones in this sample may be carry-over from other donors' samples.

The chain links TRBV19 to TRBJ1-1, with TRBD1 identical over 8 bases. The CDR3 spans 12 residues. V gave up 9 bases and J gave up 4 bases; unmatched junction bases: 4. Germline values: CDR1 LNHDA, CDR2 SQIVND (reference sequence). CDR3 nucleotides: TGTGCCAGCCGAGGGACAGGCACTGAAGCTTTCTTT. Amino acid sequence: CASRGTGTEAFF.

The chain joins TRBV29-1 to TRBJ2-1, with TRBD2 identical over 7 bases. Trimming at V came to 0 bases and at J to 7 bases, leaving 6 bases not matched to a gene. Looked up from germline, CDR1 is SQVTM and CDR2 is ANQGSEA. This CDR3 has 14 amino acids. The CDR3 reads CSVEDTPGGNEQFF. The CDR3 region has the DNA TGCAGCGTTGAAGATACCCCGGGGGGTAATGAGCAGTTCTTC.

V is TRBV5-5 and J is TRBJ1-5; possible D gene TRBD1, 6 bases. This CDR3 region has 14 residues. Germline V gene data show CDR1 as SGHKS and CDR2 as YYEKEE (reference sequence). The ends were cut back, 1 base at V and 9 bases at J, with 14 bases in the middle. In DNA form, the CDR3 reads TGTGCCAGCAGCTTGTGGGACAATCATCGGCCCCAGCATTTT. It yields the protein CASSLWDNHRPQHF.

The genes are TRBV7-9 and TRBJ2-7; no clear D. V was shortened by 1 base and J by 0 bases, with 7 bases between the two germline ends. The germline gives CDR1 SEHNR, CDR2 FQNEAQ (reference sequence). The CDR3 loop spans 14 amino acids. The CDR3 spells CASSLGSRSYEQYF. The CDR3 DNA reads TGTGCCAGCAGCTTAGGGAGCCGCTCCTACGAGCAGTACTTC.

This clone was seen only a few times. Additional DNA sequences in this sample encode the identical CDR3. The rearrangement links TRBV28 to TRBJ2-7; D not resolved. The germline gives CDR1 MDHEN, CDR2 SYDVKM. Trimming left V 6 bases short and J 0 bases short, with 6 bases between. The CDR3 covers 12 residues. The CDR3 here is CASRTGSYEQYF. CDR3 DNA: TGTGCCAGCAGGACCGGCTCCTACGAGCAGTACTTC.

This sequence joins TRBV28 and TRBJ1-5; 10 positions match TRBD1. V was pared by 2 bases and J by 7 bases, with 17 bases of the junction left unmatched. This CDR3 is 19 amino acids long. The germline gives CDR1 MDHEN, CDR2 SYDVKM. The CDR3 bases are TGTGCCAGCAGTTTAGTTTTTTTCCCCGGGACAGGGGTAAGACAGCCCCAGCATTTT. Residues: CASSLVFFPGTGVRQPQHF. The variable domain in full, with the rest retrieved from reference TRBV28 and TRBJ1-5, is DVKVTQSSRYLVKRTGEKVFLECVQDMDHENMFWYRQDPGLGLRLIYFSYDVKMKEKGDIPEGYSVSREKKERFSLILESASTNQTSMYLCASSLVFFPGTGVRQPQHFGDGTRLSIL.

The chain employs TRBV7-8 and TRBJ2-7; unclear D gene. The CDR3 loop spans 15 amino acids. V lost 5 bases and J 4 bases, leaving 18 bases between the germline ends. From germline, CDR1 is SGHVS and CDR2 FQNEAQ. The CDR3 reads CASSPAISFRYEQYF. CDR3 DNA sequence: TGTGCCAGCAGCCCAGCAATCAGTTTTAGGTACGAGCAGTACTTC.

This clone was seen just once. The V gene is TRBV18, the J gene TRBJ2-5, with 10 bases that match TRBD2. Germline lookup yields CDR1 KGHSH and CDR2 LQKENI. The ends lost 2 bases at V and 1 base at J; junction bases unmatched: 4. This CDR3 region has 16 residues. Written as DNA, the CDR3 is TGTGCCAGCTCACCAGTCCGACTAGCGGGCCAAGAGACCCAGTACTTC. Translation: CASSPVRLAGQETQYF.

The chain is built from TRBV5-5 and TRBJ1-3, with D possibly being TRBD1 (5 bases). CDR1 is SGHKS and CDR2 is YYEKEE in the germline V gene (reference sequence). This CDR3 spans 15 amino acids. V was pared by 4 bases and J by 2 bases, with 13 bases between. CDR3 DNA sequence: TGTGCCAGCAGCAAGGGACGAAGTCCTGGAAACACCATATATTTT. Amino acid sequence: CASSKGRSPGNTIYF.

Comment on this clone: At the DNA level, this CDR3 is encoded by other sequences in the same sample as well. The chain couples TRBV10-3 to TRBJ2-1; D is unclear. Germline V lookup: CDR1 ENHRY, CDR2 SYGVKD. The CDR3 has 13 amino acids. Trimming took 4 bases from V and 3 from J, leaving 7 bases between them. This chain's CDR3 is CAISGVLYNEQFF. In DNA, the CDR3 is TGTGCCATCAGTGGGGTCCTCTACAATGAGCAGTTCTTC.

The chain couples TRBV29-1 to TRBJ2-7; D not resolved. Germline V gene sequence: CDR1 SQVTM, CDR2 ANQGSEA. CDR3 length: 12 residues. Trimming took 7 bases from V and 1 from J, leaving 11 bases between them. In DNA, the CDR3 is TGCAGCGCCGTACTTGCTTCCTACGAGCAGTACTTC. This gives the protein CSAVLASYEQYF.

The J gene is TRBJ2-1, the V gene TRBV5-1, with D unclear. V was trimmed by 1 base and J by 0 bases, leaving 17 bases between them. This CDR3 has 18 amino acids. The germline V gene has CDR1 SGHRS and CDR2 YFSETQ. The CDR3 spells CASSLLVLKLSSYNEQFF. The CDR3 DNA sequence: TGCGCCAGCAGCTTGTTGGTACTCAAACTGAGCTCCTACAATGAGCAGTTCTTC.

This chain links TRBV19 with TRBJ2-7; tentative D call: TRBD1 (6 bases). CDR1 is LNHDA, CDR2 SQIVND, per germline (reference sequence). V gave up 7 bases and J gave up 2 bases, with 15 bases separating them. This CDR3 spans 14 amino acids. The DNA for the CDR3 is TGTGCCAGTAATTCACCCCGGGACACCTACGAGCAGTACTTC. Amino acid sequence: CASNSPRDTYEQYF.

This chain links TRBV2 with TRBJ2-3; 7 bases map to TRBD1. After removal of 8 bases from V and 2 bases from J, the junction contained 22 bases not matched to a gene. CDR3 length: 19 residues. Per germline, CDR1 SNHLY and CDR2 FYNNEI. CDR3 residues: CASGYPRQGQTHSTDTQYF. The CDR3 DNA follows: TGTGCCAGCGGATATCCTCGACAGGGTCAAACCCATTCCACAGATACGCAGTATTTT.

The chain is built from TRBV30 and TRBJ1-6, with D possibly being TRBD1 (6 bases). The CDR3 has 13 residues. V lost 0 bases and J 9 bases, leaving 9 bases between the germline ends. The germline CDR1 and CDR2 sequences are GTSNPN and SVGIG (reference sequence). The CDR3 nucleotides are TGTGCCTGGAGTGTAGTCAGGGGTTCACCCCTCCACTTT. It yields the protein CAWSVVRGSPLHF.

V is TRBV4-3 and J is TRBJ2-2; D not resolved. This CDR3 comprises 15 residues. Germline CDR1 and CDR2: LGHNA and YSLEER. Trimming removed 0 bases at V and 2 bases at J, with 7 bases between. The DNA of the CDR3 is TGCGCCAGCAGCCAAGATGGGCACAACACCGGGGAGCTGTTTTTT. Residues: CASSQDGHNTGELFF.

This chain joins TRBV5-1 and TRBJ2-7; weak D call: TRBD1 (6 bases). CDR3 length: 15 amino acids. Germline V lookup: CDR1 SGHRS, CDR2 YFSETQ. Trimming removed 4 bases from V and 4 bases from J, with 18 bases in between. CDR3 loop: CASSLRGGGLYEQYF. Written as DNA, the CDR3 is TGCGCCAGCAGCCTCAGGGGTGGTGGCCTTTACGAGCAGTACTTC.

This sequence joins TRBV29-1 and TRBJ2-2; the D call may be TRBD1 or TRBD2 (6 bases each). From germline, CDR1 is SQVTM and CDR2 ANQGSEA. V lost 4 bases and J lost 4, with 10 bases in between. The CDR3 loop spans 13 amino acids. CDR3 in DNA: TGCAGCGTTGGGGGGGCAATCACCGGGGAGCTGTTTTTT. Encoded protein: CSVGGAITGELFF.

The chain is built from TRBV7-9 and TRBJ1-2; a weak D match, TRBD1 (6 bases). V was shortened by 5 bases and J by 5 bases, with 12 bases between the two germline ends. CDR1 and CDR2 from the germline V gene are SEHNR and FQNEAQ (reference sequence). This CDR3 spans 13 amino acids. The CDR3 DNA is TGTGCCAGCAGCCCCTACAGGGAGTATGGCTACACCTTC. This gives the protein CASSPYREYGYTF.

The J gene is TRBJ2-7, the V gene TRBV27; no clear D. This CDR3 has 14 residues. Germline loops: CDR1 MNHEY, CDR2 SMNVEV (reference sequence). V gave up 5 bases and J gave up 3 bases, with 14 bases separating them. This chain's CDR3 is CASSPDAEGYEQYF. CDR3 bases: TGTGCCAGCAGTCCCGACGCTGAAGGCTACGAGCAGTACTTC.

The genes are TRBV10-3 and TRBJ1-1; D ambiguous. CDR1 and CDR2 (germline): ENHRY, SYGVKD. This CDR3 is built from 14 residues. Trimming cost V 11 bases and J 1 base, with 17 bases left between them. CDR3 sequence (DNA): TGTGCCGCCTGGGGTCGGGAGAAGAACACTGAAGCTTTCTTT. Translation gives CAAWGREKNTEAFF.

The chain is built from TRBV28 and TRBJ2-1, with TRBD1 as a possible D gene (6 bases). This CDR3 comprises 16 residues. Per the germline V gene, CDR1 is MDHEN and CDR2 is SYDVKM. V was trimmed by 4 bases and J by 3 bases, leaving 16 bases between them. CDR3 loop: CASSSFPGADYNEQFF. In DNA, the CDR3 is TGTGCCAGCAGTTCCTTTCCAGGGGCCGACTACAATGAGCAGTTCTTC.